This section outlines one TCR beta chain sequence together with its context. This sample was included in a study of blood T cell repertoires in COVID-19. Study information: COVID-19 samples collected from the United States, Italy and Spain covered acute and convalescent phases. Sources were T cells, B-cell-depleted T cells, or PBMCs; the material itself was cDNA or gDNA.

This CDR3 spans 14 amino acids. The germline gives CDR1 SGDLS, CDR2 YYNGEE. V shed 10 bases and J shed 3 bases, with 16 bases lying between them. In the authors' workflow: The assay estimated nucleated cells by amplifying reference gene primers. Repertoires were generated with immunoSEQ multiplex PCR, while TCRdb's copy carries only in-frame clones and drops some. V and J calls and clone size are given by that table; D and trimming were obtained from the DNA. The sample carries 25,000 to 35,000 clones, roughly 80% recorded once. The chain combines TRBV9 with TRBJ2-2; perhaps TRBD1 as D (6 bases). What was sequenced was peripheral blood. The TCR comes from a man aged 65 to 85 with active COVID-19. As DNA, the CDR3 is TGTGCCGCCCTGGCAGGGGATTACACCGGGGAGCTGTTTTTT. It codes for CAALAGDYTGELFF.